This TCR beta chain came from a study of vaccination and CD4 T cells after COVID-19. An Oncomine TCR Beta short-read assay was used to sequence the DNA from cultured CD4+ T cells. TCRdb redid the calling of the PCR reads with MiXCR, one entry per CDR3 protein. Of approximately 10,000 distinct CDR3 sequences in the sample, less than 75% were seen once. Germline V CDR1 and CDR2: SEHNR, FQNEAQ (reference sequence). V was trimmed by 4 bases and J by 4 bases, leaving 16 bases between them. This CDR3 has 15 residues. Noted treatment: roughly ten-day PBMC culture with coronavirus spike peptide pools or control peptides (ViraFEST assay). On this clonotype itself: Its antigen remains unidentified.

General observations from the study: SARS-CoV-2-reactive clonotypes rose nonsignificantly, with the median going from about 20 to 38.

The sample was CD4+ T cells from blood, cultured in vitro. This clonotype was sampled from a human donor who had recovered from COVID-19. The chain uses TRBV7-9 and TRBJ1-2; D not resolved. The CDR3 loop is CASSSSITVTYGYTF. CDR3 DNA sequence: TGTGCCAGCAGCTCCTCAATTACAGTTACCTATGGCTACACCTTC.